These T cell receptor beta chains were read from a single sample in a study of blood T cell repertoires in COVID-19. The table came from immunoSEQ multiplex PCR; TCRdb's copy has only in-frame clones and leaves some out. The sample consists of roughly 140,000 clones, around four fifths of them appearing once. Input material: PBMCs or T cells enriched from blood (not recorded which). The source is a woman in her thirties or forties who had recovered from COVID-19. CDR3s include the opening cysteine and the closing phenylalanine or tryptophan. A D gene is named only where the DNA matches it firmly.

TRBV7-9	TRBJ2-5	-	TGTGCCAGCAGGACGTCGGTAGCGGAACCTCAAGAGACCCAGTACTTC	CASRTSVAEPQETQYF
TRBV28	TRBJ1-1	-	TGTGCCAGCAGTTTATGGGGCGACACTGAAGCTTTCTTT	CASSLWGDTEAFF
TRBV19	TRBJ2-2	-	TGTGCCAGTACCGCGGGACAGCTAACACATGTCGGGGAGCTGTTTTTT	CASTAGQLTHVGELFF
TRBV2	TRBJ1-5	-	TGTGCCAGCAACAGGGAGTACAATCAGCCCCAGCATTTT	CASNREYNQPQHF
TRBV10-3	TRBJ1-5	-	TGTGCCATCAGTGATGGGCAAGATAGCAATCAGCCCCAGCATTTT	CAISDGQDSNQPQHF
TRBV7-7	TRBJ2-1	TRBD2	TGTGCCAGCAGCCCCGGACTAGCGGCGTTCTACAATGAGCAGTTCTTC	CASSPGLAAFYNEQFF
TRBV6-5	TRBJ2-1	-	TGTGCCAGCAGTTCGCGCGGGACCCGGGATGGGAATGAGCAGTTCTTC	CASSSRGTRDGNEQFF
TRBV11-2	TRBJ2-2	TRBD2	TGTGCCAGCAGCTTAGATTTCGGACTAGCGGGGAAAACCGGGGAGCTGTTTTTT	CASSLDFGLAGKTGELFF
TRBV11-1	TRBJ2-7	TRBD2	TGTGCCAGCAGCAGAGGACTAGCGGGAGTGGCCTACGAGCAGTACTTC	CASSRGLAGVAYEQYF
TRBV29-1	TRBJ2-7	TRBD2	TGCAGCGCTACACACGGGACTAGCGGGTCCTACGAGCAGTACTTC	CSATHGTSGSYEQYF